This TCR beta chain was recorded in a study of blood T cells in healthy people across ages. This clonotype was seen more than once but under ten times. Its target is not known. The germline V and J ends were trimmed by 3 bases and 4 bases, with 9 bases remaining between them. CDR3 length equals 13 residues. Broader study findings: Higher diversity, along with more naive CD4+ cells, distinguished long-lived donors from aged donors. With age, beta diversity per million T cells declined roughly linearly, significantly by approximately 41. The unsorted PBMCs prevented any conclusive comparison of naive versus antigen-experienced cells.

A second PCR of 7 to 11 cycles used a sample-barcoded 5' primer and a J-beta primer mix. A template-switch adaptor that had 12 random nucleotides put a tag on each cDNA molecule. From the 5' RACE reads, TCRdb called clonotypes with MiXCR, one entry per CDR3 protein. The sample includes hundreds of thousands of distinct CDR3 sequences, approximately 30% of them seen just once. This TCR derives from a woman of 80 years or more in good health. Sequenced input: blood. The rearrangement uses TRBV12-3 or TRBV12-4 and TRBJ1-2; D unresolved. CDR3 sequence reads: CASSLVRIYGYTF. CDR3 DNA sequence: TGTGCCAGCAGTTTGGTGAGAATCTATGGCTACACCTTC.